A selection of T cell receptor beta chains follows, all from one sample in a study of T cells in Graves' hyperthyroidism and ophthalmopathy. Using its own MiXCR run on the multiplex PCR reads, TCRdb lists one record per CDR3 protein. The repertoire consists of more than 500,000 distinct CDR3 sequences, with roughly 14% occurring once and the leading ten covering about 3.9%. Material for sequencing was blood. All receptors come from a woman between 35 and 50 years old with Graves' ophthalmopathy. Both conserved end residues are part of each CDR3. A D gene is named only where the DNA matches it firmly. Clone sizes are given selectively: once, few, many, or a class where the clone is expanded.

D,size,J,V,CDR3,DNA
TRBD1,many,TRBJ2-5,TRBV2,CASRGTGAETQYF,TGTGCCAGCAGGGGAACAGGGGCAGAGACCCAGTACTTC
TRBD1,NA,TRBJ2-7,TRBV7-8,CASSPRTGTFSEQYF,TGTGCCAGCAGCCCCCGGACAGGGACCTTCTCCGAGCAGTACTTC
TRBD1,many,TRBJ1-2,TRBV24-1,CATSTNRGLDYGYTF,TGTGCCACCAGCACGAACAGGGGGCTGGACTATGGCTACACCTTC
NA,many,TRBJ1-1,TRBV29-1,CSVEPSRGMNTEAFF,TGCAGCGTTGAACCGTCTAGGGGAATGAACACTGAAGCTTTCTTT
TRBD2,NA,TRBJ2-7,TRBV7-2,CASSERLAGGGEQYF,TGTGCCAGCAGCGAAAGACTAGCGGGAGGTGGAGAGCAGTACTTC
NA,once,TRBJ2-6,TRBV9,CASSALGGGANVLTF,TGTGCCAGCAGCGCGCTGGGGGGTGGGGCCAACGTCCTGACTTTC
TRBD2,many,TRBJ2-7,TRBV11-1,CASSPPGLAASYEQYF,TGTGCCAGCAGCCCCCCCGGGCTAGCGGCCTCCTACGAGCAGTACTTC
NA,NA,TRBJ2-7,TRBV11-2,CASSSPSGLSYEQYF,TGTGCCAGCAGTTCCCCGAGCGGGCTCTCCTACGAGCAGTACTTC
TRBD2,NA,TRBJ2-5,TRBV6-1,CASSRTSGRGGETQYF,TGTGCCAGCAGTCGGACTAGCGGGAGAGGCGGCGAGACCCAGTACTTC
TRBD2,once,TRBJ2-5,TRBV12-3/TRBV12-4,CASSEPVGLAGASLETQYF,TGTGCCAGCAGCGAACCCGTGGGACTAGCGGGAGCTTCGTTAGAGACCCAGTACTTC
NA,NA,TRBJ2-7,TRBV7-6,CASSSEGLGTQTYEQYF,TGTGCCAGCAGCTCAGAGGGCCTCGGGACACAAACCTACGAGCAGTACTTC